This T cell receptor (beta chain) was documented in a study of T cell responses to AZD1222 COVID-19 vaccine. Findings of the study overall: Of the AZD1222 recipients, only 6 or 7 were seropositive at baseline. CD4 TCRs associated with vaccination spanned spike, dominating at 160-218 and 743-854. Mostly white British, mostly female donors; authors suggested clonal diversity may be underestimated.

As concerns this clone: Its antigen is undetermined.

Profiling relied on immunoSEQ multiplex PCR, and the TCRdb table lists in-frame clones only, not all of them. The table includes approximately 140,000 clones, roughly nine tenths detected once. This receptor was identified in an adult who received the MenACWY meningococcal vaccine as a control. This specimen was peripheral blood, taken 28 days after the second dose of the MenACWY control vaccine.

The CDR3 region is CASSPVRDSATNEKLFF. CDR3 nucleotides: TGTGCCAGCTCACCAGTGAGGGACAGCGCCACTAATGAAAAACTGTTTTTT. The chain links TRBV18 to TRBJ1-4; 7 nucleotides match TRBD1. The CDR3 length is 17 residues. V shed 2 bases and J 2 bases; nucleotides not matched to a gene: 8. Germline V CDR1 and CDR2: KGHSH, LQKENI.